The 12 T cell receptor beta chains in this list originate from one sample, sequenced in a study of blood T cell repertoires in COVID-19. The protocol was immunoSEQ multiplex PCR, while the TCRdb copy is restricted to in-frame clones and leaves out a portion. The sample includes about 260,000 clones, roughly 88% seen only once; the top ten take 0.95% to 1.5%. Sequenced material: PBMCs or T cells enriched from blood (not recorded which). Receptors originate from a woman aged 40 to 55 with acute COVID-19.

V usage is TRBV14 and J usage is TRBJ1-1, with 8 bases that match TRBD1. J gave up 3 bases and V 4 bases, and 7 bases lay outside the gene matches. The CDR3 length is 15 residues. In germline, CDR1 is SGHDN, CDR2 FVKESK. The CDR3 sequence is CASSPIGQGHTEAFF. DNA for the CDR3: TGTGCCAGCAGCCCAATAGGACAGGGCCACACTGAAGCTTTCTTT.

This clone was counted a few times. The V gene is TRBV30, the J gene TRBJ1-5; tentative D call: TRBD1 (6 bases). The CDR3 is 15 amino acids. The V gene lost 0 bases and the J gene lost 6 bases, with 15 bases spanning the gap. Per the germline V gene, CDR1 is GTSNPN and CDR2 is SVGIG (reference sequence). CDR3 nucleotides: TGTGCCTGGAGTGTGTCCGGGACACTGCGTCAGCCCCAGCATTTT. Residues: CAWSVSGTLRQPQHF.

As for this clone: Other DNA sequences in this sample translate to the same CDR3. The V call is TRBV9, the J call TRBJ1-1; D may be TRBD1 (6 bases). The germline V gene encodes CDR1 SGDLS and CDR2 YYNGEE. This CDR3 has 14 amino acids. Trimming pared 0 bases from V and 0 bases from J, leaving 6 bases between. CDR3 nucleotide sequence: TGTGCCAGCAGCGTAGCAGGGGTGAACACTGAAGCTTTCTTT. This codes for CASSVAGVNTEAFF.

The chain recombines TRBV28 with TRBJ2-7, with a tentative D call TRBD1 (5 bases). The CDR3 is 12 amino acids. V was clipped by 3 bases and J by 6 bases, with 9 bases between them. Per germline, CDR1 MDHEN and CDR2 SYDVKM. Here the CDR3 reads CASSLGQGEQYV. CDR3 sequence (DNA): TGTGCCAGCAGTTTGGGGCAGGGCGAGCAGTACGTC.

The V call is TRBV24-1, the J call TRBJ2-3; 13 nucleotides match TRBD2. Trimming removed 4 bases from V and 7 bases from J; junction bases left unmatched: 7. Germline CDR1 KGHDR, CDR2 SFDVKD. The CDR3 has 16 amino acids. Here the CDR3 DNA reads TGTGCCACCAGTGACTTTAGACTAGCGGGAGGATATACGCAGTATTTT. This sequence encodes CATSDFRLAGGYTQYF.

V gene TRBV3-1 (or the pseudogene TRBV3-2) combines with J gene TRBJ1-2, with D uncertain. This CDR3 is 15 amino acids long. V was trimmed by 1 base and J by 2 bases, leaving 11 bases between them. Germline lookup yields CDR1 LGHDT and CDR2 YNNKEL (reference sequence). CDR3 DNA sequence: TGTGCCAGCAGCCAAGGATCGGGAACCAACTATGGCTACACCTTC. Its translation: CASSQGSGTNYGYTF.

V usage is TRBV2 and J usage is TRBJ1-5, with 9 bases aligning to TRBD1. From germline, CDR1 is SNHLY and CDR2 FYNNEI. The CDR3 runs to 14 residues. V gave up 5 bases and J gave up 5 bases; unmatched junction bases: 4. CDR3 nucleotides: TGTGCCAGCAGTCCCGGGACAGGGTATCAGCCCCAGCATTTT. It encodes CASSPGTGYQPQHF. Complete variable domain (other parts from reference TRBV2 and TRBJ1-5): EPEVTQTPSHQVTQMGQEVILRCVPISNHLYFYWYRQILGQKVEFLVSFYNNEISEKSEIFDDQFSVERPDGSNFTLKIRSTKLEDSAMYFCASSPGTGYQPQHFGDGTRLSIL.

This chain joins TRBV30 and TRBJ2-7; TRBD1 matches 9 bases. The CDR3 totals 14 residues. The germline gives CDR1 GTSNPN, CDR2 SVGIG (reference sequence). V gave up 4 bases and J gave up 3 bases; unmatched junction bases: 7. The CDR3 region has the DNA TGTGCCTGGACCATGCGGGACAGGGTCTACGAGCAGTACTTC. It yields the protein CAWTMRDRVYEQYF.

The chain is built from TRBV7-9 and TRBJ2-1; D gene uncertain. The CDR3 extends over 14 amino acids. Trimming stripped 3 bases from V and 5 bases from J, with 11 bases between. CDR1 SEHNR and CDR2 FQNEAQ come from the germline V gene (reference sequence). The DNA of the CDR3 is TGTGCCAGCAGCTTGTTATTCACTAACAATGAGCAGTTCTTC. Protein: CASSLLFTNNEQFF.

The V gene is TRBV19, the J gene TRBJ1-5; D uncertain. This CDR3 is built from 15 residues. Trimming shortened V by 1 base and J by 4 bases, and 11 bases separated the two germline ends. Per the germline V gene, CDR1 is LNHDA and CDR2 is SQIVND (reference sequence). The CDR3 reads CASSIGQIFNQPQHF. The CDR3 nucleotides are TGTGCCAGTAGTATAGGCCAGATTTTTAATCAGCCCCAGCATTTT.

V gene TRBV5-1 combines with J gene TRBJ2-1; a weak D match, TRBD1 (6 bases). Trimming took off 3 bases at V and 5 bases at J, with 12 bases between the two ends. This CDR3 region has 14 residues. Germline V gives CDR1 SGHRS, CDR2 YFSETQ. The CDR3 loop reads CASSSGQLNNEQFF. In DNA, the CDR3 is TGCGCCAGCAGCTCCGGACAGCTGAACAATGAGCAGTTCTTC.

The chain uses TRBV10-3 and TRBJ1-1; D gene uncertain. Germline values: CDR1 ENHRY, CDR2 SYGVKD. The ends were cut back, 3 bases at V and 2 bases at J, with 7 bases in the middle. CDR3 length: 13 amino acids. CDR3 residues: CAISDGGNTEAFF. The CDR3 bases are TGTGCCATCAGTGACGGAGGCAACACTGAAGCTTTCTTT.